These 18 T cell receptor beta chains were all obtained from the same sample, sequenced in a study of response to subunit inactivated influenza vaccine. TCRdb called the RT-PCR reads again in MiXCR, with one record for every CDR3 protein. The sample shows about 160,000 distinct CDR3 sequences, 9.5% to 12% of them seen only once. The sequencing used CD8+ T cells sorted from PBMCs, collected roughly 24 months after vaccination. The receptors here all came from a man aged 45-69 years who received an inactivated influenza vaccine.

This clonotype was counted at least ten times. The V gene is TRBV12-3 or TRBV12-4, the J gene TRBJ1-1; D not resolved. This CDR3 is built from 15 residues. Trimming removed 3 bases from V and 5 bases from J, with 16 bases in between. The CDR3 DNA sequence: TGTGCCAGCAGTTTTTCGGCGCCGTTGCTTACTGAAGCTTTCTTT. Residues: CASSFSAPLLTEAFF.

This clonotype has at least ten counts. The chain carries TRBV20-1 and TRBJ2-2; D uncertain. Germline V CDR1 and CDR2: DFQATT, SNEGSKA (reference sequence). V lost 4 bases to trimming and J lost 3 bases, with 12 bases between them. There are 14 residues in the CDR3. This chain's CDR3 is CSANPRLYTGELFF. The CDR3 DNA reads as TGCAGTGCTAATCCCCGCTTGTACACCGGGGAGCTGTTTTTT.

This clonotype appeared a few times. The genes are TRBV6-2 or TRBV6-3 and TRBJ2-3; 10 bases align to TRBD2. The V and J ends lost 6 bases and 7 bases, in that order; junction bases with no gene match: 10. The CDR3 is 15 amino acids. Germline assignment: CDR1 MNHEY and CDR2 SVGEGT. For the CDR3, the DNA is TGTGCCAGCAGGGTACGGACTAGCGGCTCGAATACGCAGTATTTT. Protein: CASRVRTSGSNTQYF.

The rearrangement links TRBV28 to TRBJ2-7; D is undetermined. Trimming took 3 bases from V and 7 from J, leaving 16 bases between them. Looked up from germline, CDR1 is MDHEN and CDR2 is SYDVKM. The CDR3 extends over 14 amino acids. The CDR3, as DNA: TGTGCCAGCAGTTTCGGGCGGATCCCTTGGGAGCAGTACTTC. This sequence encodes CASSFGRIPWEQYF.

This sequence joins TRBV10-3 and TRBJ1-2; no clear D gene. This CDR3 has 14 amino acids. Trimming removed 2 bases at V and 4 bases at J, with 11 bases between. CDR1 is ENHRY, CDR2 SYGVKD, per germline. The CDR3 protein is CAISEVQPVYGYTF. The DNA of the CDR3 is TGTGCCATCAGTGAGGTACAGCCTGTCTATGGCTACACCTTC.

There are a few counts of this clonotype. This rearrangement joins TRBV28 to TRBJ2-1; 9 positions match TRBD2. Germline CDR1 is MDHEN and CDR2 is SYDVKM. The CDR3 has 17 amino acids. The V gene end was trimmed by 5 bases and the J gene end by 7 bases; junction bases not matched to a gene: 15. The DNA for the CDR3 is TGTGCCAGCAGTCATATACTCCTAGCGGGGAGGGGTAATGAGCAGTTCTTC. Encoded protein: CASSHILLAGRGNEQFF.

The chain has TRBV5-1 and TRBJ1-1; D may be TRBD1 (5 bases). Germline V CDR1 and CDR2: SGHRS, YFSETQ. V was trimmed by 3 bases and J by 1 base, leaving 16 bases between them. The CDR3 consists of 16 residues. As DNA, the CDR3 is TGCGCCAGCAGCTACGCTATTGGGGCAGCGAACACTGAAGCTTTCTTT. This translates into CASSYAIGAANTEAFF.

This clonotype was recorded many times. The CDR3 coding sequence is TGTGCCAGCAGCTTAGCTTTCGTGCGGGGGCTAGATGAGCAGTTCTTC. Translation: CASSLAFVRGLDEQFF. The gene calls are TRBV7-8 and TRBJ2-1; D perhaps matches TRBD2 (7 bases). Trimming removed 0 bases from V and 8 bases from J, with 17 bases in between. Germline CDR1 reads SGHVS; CDR2 reads FQNEAQ. The CDR3 runs 16 residues.

As regards this clonotype: An end of the junction differs from the germline gene, which may be a read error. The gene calls are TRBV9 and TRBJ2-1; TRBD1 might be the D (7 bases). The CDR3 length is 13 residues. Germline-derived CDR1 and CDR2 are SGDLS and YYNGEE. The chain's CDR3 is CASSAGGGNERFF. Written as DNA, the CDR3 is TGTGCCAGCAGCGCAGGAGGGGGCAATGAGCGGTTCTTC.

V is TRBV29-1 and J is TRBJ2-7; TRBD1 matches at 8 bases. Germline V gene sequence: CDR1 SQVTM, CDR2 ANQGSEA. The trim removed 6 bases at V and 4 bases at J, leaving 8 bases unmatched. The CDR3 runs to 13 residues. CDR3 nucleotides: TGCAGCGTCCACGGACAGGGTGAATACGAGCAGTACTTC. This translates into CSVHGQGEYEQYF.

This clonotype was picked up many times. CDR3 residues: CACYRGGEQYF. In DNA form, the CDR3 reads TGTGCCTGCTACAGGGGTGGTGAGCAGTACTTC. The chain carries TRBV7-9 and TRBJ2-7, with TRBD1 matching over 7 bases. The CDR3 is 11 amino acids. Trimming at V came to 11 bases and at J to 7 bases, leaving 8 bases not matched to a gene. Germline CDR1 SEHNR, CDR2 FQNEAQ (reference sequence).

The chain joins TRBV12-3 or TRBV12-4 to TRBJ2-1; a weak D match, TRBD2 (7 bases). V gave up 5 bases and J gave up 2 bases, with 13 bases separating them. The CDR3 loop spans 15 amino acids. The CDR3 reads CASSPYGGPYNEQFF. DNA for the CDR3: TGTGCCAGCAGTCCTTACGGGGGGCCCTACAATGAGCAGTTCTTC.

This chain uses TRBV27 with TRBJ2-1; 7 bases match TRBD2. Germline assignment: CDR1 MNHEY and CDR2 SMNVEV (reference sequence). Trimming at V came to 7 bases and at J to 0 bases, leaving 6 bases not matched to a gene. CDR3 size: 15 residues. CDR3 loop: CASTLGGSSYNEQFF. CDR3 nucleotide sequence: TGTGCCAGCACTTTGGGCGGGAGCTCCTACAATGAGCAGTTCTTC.

This clonotype has at least ten counts. The V gene is TRBV5-6, the J gene TRBJ2-1, with D possibly TRBD2 on 6 matching bases. V was pared by 0 bases and J by 9 bases, with 10 bases between. The CDR3 consists of 13 residues. Germline assignment: CDR1 SGHDT and CDR2 YYEEEE. CDR3 loop: CASSLVWRAEQFF. CDR3 sequence (DNA): TGTGCCAGCAGCTTGGTTTGGAGGGCTGAGCAGTTCTTC.

The sample holds many counts of this clonotype. This chain uses TRBV12-3 or TRBV12-4 with TRBJ2-2; D remains unclear. This CDR3 is 11 amino acids long. Trimming cost V 3 bases and J 7 bases, with 3 bases left between them. CDR3 loop: CASSFYGELFF. The CDR3, as DNA: TGTGCCAGCAGTTTTTACGGGGAGCTGTTTTTT.

V usage is TRBV20-1 and J usage is TRBJ1-1, with D possibly TRBD1 on 5 matching bases. The CDR3 consists of 14 residues. Germline CDR1 DFQATT, CDR2 SNEGSKA (reference sequence). The V end was cut by 3 bases, the J end by 4 bases, with 15 bases between. The CDR3 reads CSARGVGDGTEAFF. The CDR3 DNA is TGCAGTGCTAGGGGGGTGGGGGATGGCACTGAAGCTTTCTTT.

This clonotype was counted a few times. The CDR3 here is CASSFPGLAGGTDTQYF. The CDR3, as DNA: TGTGCCAGCAGTTTCCCGGGACTAGCGGGAGGCACAGATACGCAGTATTTT. The rearrangement links TRBV28 to TRBJ2-3; 14 positions agree with TRBD2. The CDR3 contains 17 residues. In germline, CDR1 is MDHEN, CDR2 SYDVKM. The V gene end was trimmed by 3 bases and the J gene end by 1 base; junction bases not matched to a gene: 3.

V is TRBV12-3 or TRBV12-4 and J is TRBJ1-1; D is perhaps TRBD1 (6 bases). V was trimmed by 2 bases and J by 3 bases, leaving 13 bases between them. The CDR3 has 15 residues. The CDR3 region is CASSLTPQGYTEAFF. In DNA form, the CDR3 reads TGTGCCAGCAGTTTAACTCCACAGGGCTACACTGAAGCTTTCTTT.